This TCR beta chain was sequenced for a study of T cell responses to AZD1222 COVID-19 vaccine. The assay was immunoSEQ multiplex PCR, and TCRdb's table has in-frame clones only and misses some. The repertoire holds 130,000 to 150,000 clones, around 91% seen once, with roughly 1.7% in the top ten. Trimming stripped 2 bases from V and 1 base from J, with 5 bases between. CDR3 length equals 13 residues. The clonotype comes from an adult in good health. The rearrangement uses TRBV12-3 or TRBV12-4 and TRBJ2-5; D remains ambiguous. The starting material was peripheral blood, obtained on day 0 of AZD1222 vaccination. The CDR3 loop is CASSLKAQETQYF. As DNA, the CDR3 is TGTGCCAGCAGTTTAAAGGCCCAAGAGACCCAGTACTTC.